This T cell receptor (beta chain) appears in the sequencing data of a study of human T cells and chemical hapten exposure. Study-wide results and limits: Among expanded TCRs, significantly more large CDR3 similarity clusters formed than among controls.

Authors' data handling: TCR counts had a median of about 100,000 per sample and spanned roughly 20,000 to 690,600. TCRdb itself ran the RACE reads through MiXCR, one entry per CDR3 protein. The V and J calls and clone size come from TCRdb's table, not from the authors' own analysis. The table shows just over 350,000 distinct CDR3 sequences, with about 6.3% occurring only once. Time point defined: patch test 2, 6 weeks after DPC sensitization. The treatment is: therapeutic diphenylcyclopropenone sensitization with weekly scalp DPC. The length of the CDR3 is 18 residues. V was clipped by 5 bases and J by 0 bases, with 23 bases between them. The V gene's germline CDR1 is SGDLS and CDR2 YYNGEE. Turning to this clonotype: Its antigen is undetermined.

The chain recombines TRBV9 with TRBJ1-1, with a possible D match to TRBD1 (5 bases). The TCR sequence derives from a woman between 18 and 30 years old with alopecia areata. Some clones in this sample may be carry-over from other donors' samples. The sample in question was whole blood, obtained in connection with sensitization to the hapten diphenylcyclopropenone (DPC). In DNA, the CDR3 is TGTGCCAGCAGTGCCTCGAACTCCCGGGGGGGGATGAACACTGAAGCTTTCTTT. This codes for CASSASNSRGGMNTEAFF.